This entry describes one T cell receptor (beta chain). This record belongs to a study of blood T cell repertoires in COVID-19. V lost 4 bases and J 1 base, leaving 11 bases between the germline ends. This CDR3 has 15 amino acids. Germline V gene data show CDR1 as KGHDR and CDR2 as SFDVKD. Measured with immunoSEQ multiplex PCR; TCRdb has only the in-frame clones, and not every one. The repertoire holds roughly 300,000 clones, with 85% as singletons. The sequencing input was peripheral blood. The TCR was taken from a human donor in a cohort sampled during active COVID-19. The V gene is TRBV24-1, the J gene TRBJ2-3; D gene uncertain. The CDR3 DNA follows: TGTGCCACCAGTGACCCCCCGGCGGGCACAGATACGCAGTATTTT. Encoded protein: CATSDPPAGTDTQYF.